This TCR beta chain was recorded in a study of T cells in women clearing cervical HPV infection. Overall study: Control women cleared a single incident HPV16 infection within 12 months. Overall study results and limits: TRBV6-7 relative abundance averaged around 0.11% in cases and 0.16% in controls.

Comment on this clone: Its target is unknown. From the germline J gene comes the end of the CDR3, since the read stops 3 residues before it.

Profiled with immunoSEQ multiplex PCR; TCRdb holds only in-frame clones, not every one. This repertoire includes 25,000 to 35,000 clones. From germline, CDR1 is SGHRS and CDR2 YFSETQ. The CDR3 has 14 residues. The sequenced sample consisted of blood buffy coat. The TCR was taken from a woman aged 18 to 75 with a cervical HPV16 infection that either progressed to CIN3+ or cleared (not recorded which). This sequence joins TRBV5-1 and TRBJ2-3, with D possibly being TRBD1 (5 bases). The CDR3: CASSLGPRAETQYF. The sequenced CDR3 bases are TGCGCCAGCAGCTTGGGCCCCAGGGCGGAGACG. Combining the CDR3 with reference TRBV5-1 and TRBJ2-3 gives the whole variable domain KAGVTQTPRYLIKTRGQQVTLSCSPISGHRSVSWYQQTPGQGLQFLFEYFSETQRNKGNFPGRFSGRQFSNSRSEMNVSTLELGDSALYLCASSLGPRAETQYFGPGTRLTVL.